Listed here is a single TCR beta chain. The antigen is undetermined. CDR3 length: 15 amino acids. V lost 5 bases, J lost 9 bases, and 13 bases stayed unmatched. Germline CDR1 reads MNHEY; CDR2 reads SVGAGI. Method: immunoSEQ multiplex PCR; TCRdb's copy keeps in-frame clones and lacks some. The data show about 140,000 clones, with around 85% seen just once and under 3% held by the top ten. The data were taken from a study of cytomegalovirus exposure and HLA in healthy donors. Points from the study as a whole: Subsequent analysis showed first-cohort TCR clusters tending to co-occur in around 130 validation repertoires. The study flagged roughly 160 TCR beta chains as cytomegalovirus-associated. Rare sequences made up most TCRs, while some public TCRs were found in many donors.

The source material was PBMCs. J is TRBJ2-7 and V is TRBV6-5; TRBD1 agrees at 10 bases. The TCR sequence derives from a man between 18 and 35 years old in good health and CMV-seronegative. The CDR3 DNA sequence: TGTGCCAGCAGTAATTCCGGGACAGGGGCCCTCGGGCAGTACTTC. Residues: CASSNSGTGALGQYF.